Following are 14 T cell receptor beta chains from one sample sequenced in a study of T cells in Graves' hyperthyroidism and ophthalmopathy. It was RNA transcripts that yielded the amplified TCR beta CDR3 regions. Initially, a first-round RT-PCR of the TCR CDR3 employed the HTBI primer set. TCRdb reanalysed the multiplex PCR reads using MiXCR and keeps one entry per CDR3 protein. The sample yields approximately 380,000 distinct CDR3 sequences, roughly 13% seen once. The sample comprised blood. These receptors originate from a man aged 50 to 60 with Graves' ophthalmopathy.

CDR3 sequence (DNA): TGTGCCAGCAGTACCGGGACCTTGGGAACCGGGGAGCTGTTTTTT. Amino acids: CASSTGTLGTGELFF. V and J are TRBV6-2 or TRBV6-3 and TRBJ2-2; possibly TRBD1 or TRBD2 for D (5 bases each). V lost 5 bases to trimming and J lost 5 bases, with 15 bases between them. This CDR3 has 15 amino acids. Germline V CDR1 and CDR2: MNHEY, SVGEGT.

The J gene is TRBJ2-1, the V gene TRBV20-1, with D uncertain. V was pared by 2 bases and J by 5 bases, with 19 bases between. The germline V gene encodes CDR1 DFQATT and CDR2 SNEGSKA (reference sequence). This CDR3 spans 16 amino acids. CDR3: CSARSTFRQQNNEQFF. The CDR3 DNA reads as TGCAGTGCTAGATCCACCTTTAGACAACAAAACAATGAGCAGTTCTTC.

V gene TRBV27 combines with J gene TRBJ1-4, with a possible D match to TRBD1 (5 bases). The germline V and J ends were trimmed by 7 bases and 4 bases, with 10 bases remaining between them. The germline V gene encodes CDR1 MNHEY and CDR2 SMNVEV (reference sequence). This CDR3 is built from 13 residues. CDR3 sequence (DNA): TGTGCCAGCACCGGGACGTATAATGAAAAACTGTTTTTT. Amino acids: CASTGTYNEKLFF.

The table lists this clonotype with many counts. The chain carries TRBV24-1 and TRBJ2-3, with 8 nucleotides matching TRBD2. The junction had 20 bases not matched to a gene; V was cut back by 4 bases and J by 0 bases. Per germline, CDR1 KGHDR and CDR2 SFDVKD. This CDR3 contains 21 residues. The CDR3 loop is CATSDPSGSAGGPTSTDTQYF. As DNA, the CDR3 is TGTGCCACCAGTGACCCCAGTGGTTCCGCGGGAGGACCAACTAGCACAGATACGCAGTATTTT.

This clonotype was seen many times. This sequence joins TRBV30 and TRBJ2-1, with D uncertain. With 4 bases removed from V and 4 bases from J, the gap between germline ends came to 11 bases. CDR1 is GTSNPN, CDR2 SVGIG, per germline (reference sequence). CDR3 length: 13 residues. This chain's CDR3 is CAWTLIEYNEQFF. For the CDR3, the DNA is TGTGCCTGGACCCTAATAGAATACAATGAGCAGTTCTTC.

The CDR3 bases are TGTGCCAGCGGAAAGACGGGACTTGGTCTAGCGGGAGCTAATGAGCAGTTCTTC. Amino acid sequence: CASGKTGLGLAGANEQFF. The rearrangement joins TRBV6-1 to TRBJ2-1, with TRBD2 identical over 10 bases. Per germline, CDR1 MNHNS and CDR2 SASEGT. Trimming took 8 bases from V and 7 from J; bases not matched to a gene: 20. The CDR3 is made up of 18 amino acids.

The chain employs TRBV20-1 and TRBJ2-1, with 9 bases that match TRBD2. The ends lost 2 bases at V and 3 bases at J; junction bases unmatched: 2. Germline CDR1 and CDR2: DFQATT and SNEGSKA (reference sequence). This CDR3 has 14 amino acids. CDR3 coding DNA: TGCAGTGCTAGACTAGCGGGACGCTACAATGAGCAGTTCTTC. The encoded protein is CSARLAGRYNEQFF.

This clonotype was counted only a few times. The chain is built from TRBV6-5 and TRBJ2-5; TRBD1 matches at 7 bases. The germline V gene encodes CDR1 MNHEY and CDR2 SVGAGI. Trimming took 2 bases from V and 2 from J; bases not matched to a gene: 2. The CDR3 covers 14 residues. The DNA for the CDR3 is TGTGCCAGCAGTTACCCGGGACAGCAAGAGACCCAGTACTTC. Encoded protein: CASSYPGQQETQYF.

The gene calls are TRBV5-1 and TRBJ2-5; no clear D gene. CDR3 length: 15 residues. Germline CDR1 and CDR2: SGHRS and YFSETQ. Between the trimmed V and J ends, which lost 5 bases and 2 bases, there was a span of 16 bases. The CDR3 nucleotides are TGCGCCAGCAGGGGTATCTTTACAAGACAAGAGACCCAGTACTTC. It is translated as CASRGIFTRQETQYF.

The V gene is TRBV25-1, the J gene TRBJ2-5; D may be TRBD2 (7 bases). Per the germline V gene, CDR1 is MGHDK and CDR2 is SYGVNS. Trimming cost V 4 bases and J 1 base, with 16 bases left between them. The CDR3 runs 16 residues. The chain's CDR3 is CASSVRGGGGQETQYF. DNA for the CDR3: TGTGCCAGCAGTGTAAGGGGGGGAGGCGGCCAAGAGACCCAGTACTTC.

This clonotype was recorded at least ten times. This sequence joins TRBV5-1 and TRBJ1-1; D gene uncertain. Germline CDR1 SGHRS, CDR2 YFSETQ. The CDR3 length is 14 residues. V was pared by 2 bases and J by 1 base, with 9 bases between. The CDR3 region is CASSLNTENTEAFF. DNA of the CDR3: TGCGCCAGCAGCTTAAATACAGAGAACACTGAAGCTTTCTTT.

V is TRBV11-2 and J is TRBJ1-2; weak D call: TRBD1 (5 bases). The V and J ends lost 5 bases and 5 bases respectively, with 18 bases between them. The CDR3 length is 15 residues. The germline V gene has CDR1 SGHAT and CDR2 FQNNGV. The CDR3 here is CASSPRSTAIYGYTF. The DNA for the CDR3 is TGTGCCAGCAGCCCGCGGTCGACAGCAATTTATGGCTACACCTTC.

This clonotype was seen once. This chain connects TRBV19 to TRBJ1-2, with D perhaps matching TRBD1 (5 bases). Trimming stripped 2 bases from V and 8 bases from J, with 15 bases between. In germline, CDR1 is LNHDA, CDR2 SQIVND (reference sequence). This CDR3 is 14 amino acids long. For the CDR3, the DNA is TGTGCCAGTAGTATATCTTCCGGGGCTGTGGGCTACACCTTC. Its protein is CASSISSGAVGYTF.

This clonotype has ten or more counts. The J gene is TRBJ1-2, the V gene TRBV12-3 or TRBV12-4; TRBD1 is a possible D gene (5 bases). The CDR3 totals 13 residues. Trimming took off 11 bases at V and 4 bases at J, with 17 bases between the two ends. CDR3 DNA sequence: TGTGCCCGATCTGACAGCAGGGTCTATGGCTACACCTTC. Protein sequence: CARSDSRVYGYTF.